These 10 T cell receptor beta chains were all obtained from the same sample, sequenced in a study of cytomegalovirus exposure and HLA in healthy donors (dated by TCRdb to 2016 to 2017). Library preparation used the immunoSEQ multiplex PCR assay. What TCRdb holds here is the immuneACCESS table cut down to in-frame rearrangements. Part of the clones is not present; checked against another copy, under half of the missing clones reflect an unresolved V gene, and the others are unexplained. This sample holds under 200,000 clones; under 90% were observed only once. 10% of the sample comes from the top ten. The specimen was PBMCs. These receptor sequences come from a woman younger than 30 in good health and CMV-seropositive.

This chain connects TRBV5-4 to TRBJ2-7; possible D gene TRBD1, 5 bases. The germline V and J ends were trimmed by 0 bases and 4 bases, with 8 bases remaining between them. The germline V gene encodes CDR1 SGHNT and CDR2 YYREEE (reference sequence). This CDR3 contains 13 residues. The CDR3 spells CASSLEQAYEQYF. CDR3 DNA sequence: TGTGCCAGCAGCTTGGAACAGGCTTACGAGCAGTACTTC.

This chain joins TRBV9 and TRBJ2-3; 9 nucleotides align to TRBD1. V shed 0 bases, J shed 4 bases, and the junction held 6 bases outside the gene matches. Looked up from germline, CDR1 is SGDLS and CDR2 is YYNGEE. The CDR3 loop spans 16 amino acids. CDR3 sequence: CASSVAQGQGADTQYF. CDR3 coding DNA: TGTGCCAGCAGCGTAGCTCAGGGACAGGGAGCAGATACGCAGTATTTT.

The count of this clone is one. J is TRBJ2-1 and V is TRBV30, with D unresolved. Germline V gene data show CDR1 as GTSNPN and CDR2 as SVGIG (reference sequence). Trimming stripped 0 bases from V and 0 bases from J, with 3 bases between. The CDR3 covers 13 residues. The CDR3 here is CAWSVGSYNEQFF. CDR3 sequence (DNA): TGTGCCTGGAGTGTCGGCTCCTACAATGAGCAGTTCTTC.

The CDR3 spells CASSVVSGGTEAFF. The CDR3 coding sequence is TGTGCCAGCAGCGTAGTATCAGGGGGCACTGAAGCTTTCTTT. The rearrangement uses TRBV9 and TRBJ1-1; 7 bases are a match to TRBD1. CDR3 length: 14 amino acids. V was clipped by 0 bases and J by 4 bases; unmatched bases: 3. Germline loops: CDR1 SGDLS, CDR2 YYNGEE.

The table lists this clone with a count of one. This chain uses TRBV7-3 with TRBJ2-7; TRBD2 agrees at 16 bases. The CDR3 consists of 18 residues. Germline assignment: CDR1 SGHTA and CDR2 FQGTGA. Trimming cost V 1 base and J 2 bases; bases outside gene matches: 5. The CDR3: CASSLNPGTSGRAYEQYF. As DNA, the CDR3 is TGTGCCAGCAGCTTAAATCCCGGGACTAGCGGGAGGGCCTACGAGCAGTACTTC.

The gene calls are TRBV7-3 and TRBJ2-3, with D uncertain. The length of the CDR3 is 12 residues. Germline loops: CDR1 SGHTA, CDR2 FQGTGA. V shed 5 bases and J shed 3 bases, with 6 bases lying between them. CDR3 protein: CASSLGTDTQYF. CDR3 DNA sequence: TGTGCCAGCAGCCTCGGGACAGATACGCAGTATTTT.

The V gene is TRBV28, the J gene TRBJ2-1; D gene ambiguous. Germline loops: CDR1 MDHEN, CDR2 SYDVKM. Trimming left V 2 bases short and J 4 bases short, with 15 bases between. The CDR3 loop spans 16 amino acids. Here the CDR3 reads CASSLGHSTRYNEQFF. In DNA form, the CDR3 reads TGTGCCAGCAGTTTAGGGCACTCAACGAGATACAATGAGCAGTTCTTC. Variable domain in full (rest from reference TRBV28 and TRBJ2-1): DVKVTQSSRYLVKRTGEKVFLECVQDMDHENMFWYRQDPGLGLRLIYFSYDVKMKEKGDIPEGYSVSREKKERFSLILESASTNQTSMYLCASSLGHSTRYNEQFFGPGTRLTVL.

This chain joins TRBV10-2 and TRBJ1-5; D is unclear. Germline V gene lookup returns CDR1 WSHSY and CDR2 SAAADI. V was shortened by 1 base and J by 0 bases, with 13 bases between the two germline ends. The CDR3 sequence is 17 residues long. CDR3 sequence: CASSEFSDGNSNQPQHF. The CDR3 DNA is TGCGCCAGCAGTGAGTTCTCGGACGGGAATAGCAATCAGCCCCAGCATTTT.

The V and J genes are TRBV15 and TRBJ2-3; D is perhaps TRBD2 (6 bases). V was pared by 0 bases and J by 1 base, with 11 bases between. The CDR3 has 16 residues. Looked up from germline, CDR1 is LNHNV and CDR2 is YYDKDF (reference sequence). The CDR3 is CATSRESGEGTDTQYF. CDR3 DNA: TGTGCCACCAGCAGAGAATCGGGAGAGGGCACAGATACGCAGTATTTT.

This chain links TRBV21-1 with TRBJ2-7; TRBD1 is the table's D call, not checked against the DNA. TRBV21-1 is a recognized pseudogene. The CDR3 runs 13 residues. DNA for the CDR3: TGTGCCAGCAGCTCCGACAGGGGTCAAGAGCAGTACTTC. Its translation: CASSSDRGQEQYF.